This T cell receptor (beta chain) emerged from a study of shared clonotypes between healthy human individuals. TCRdb keeps only in-frame clones here, not all; method: immunoSEQ multiplex PCR. This table has roughly 2 million clones, over 85% appearing once. This clone was observed once. Donors included only healthy HIV-negative adults lacking recent acute infections or vaccinations. The sequencing input was naive CD4+ T cells sorted from blood. Subset noted: CD45RA+ positively selected. The receptor's source is a man aged 18 to 29 in good health.

The CDR3 is CASSPKSGGAGDTQYF. The CDR3 DNA follows: TGTGCCAGCAGCCCAAAGAGCGGGGGGGCCGGAGATACGCAGTATTTT. V is TRBV9 and J is TRBJ2-3; TRBD2 aligns across 10 bases. Germline V gene sequence: CDR1 SGDLS, CDR2 YYNGEE. Trimming removed 4 bases from V and 5 bases from J; junction bases left unmatched: 10. The CDR3 contains 16 residues.